The clone carrying this T cell receptor beta chain has a handful of counts. The antigen remains undetermined. The data are from a study of early T cells in non-severe SARS-CoV-2 infection. Across the whole study: Sequenced bulk RNA came from whole blood that was unsorted, and chains were unpaired. Study observations and caveats: Anti-spike CD8 responses were favored by VDJdb matching, which missed private and CD4 specificities.

Unique molecular identifiers were added to individual cDNA molecules. From the 5' RACE reads, TCRdb called clonotypes with MiXCR, one entry per CDR3 protein. Seen here are tens of thousands of distinct CDR3 sequences, over 9.5% observed once, and the top ten hold 2.9%. The V gene's germline CDR1 is GTSNPN and CDR2 SVGIG (reference sequence). The V and J ends lost 2 bases and 0 bases respectively, with 17 bases between them. CDR3 length equals 18 residues. The clonotype originates from an adult who was a healthcare worker with PCR-confirmed SARS-CoV-2 infection or an uninfected control (not recorded which). This rearrangement joins TRBV30 to TRBJ1-6, with D unresolved. Sequenced: whole blood. CDR3 amino acids: CAWSSLSGIHSYNSPLHF. CDR3 bases: TGTGCCTGGAGTTCCCTATCGGGGATCCACTCCTATAATTCACCCCTCCACTTT.